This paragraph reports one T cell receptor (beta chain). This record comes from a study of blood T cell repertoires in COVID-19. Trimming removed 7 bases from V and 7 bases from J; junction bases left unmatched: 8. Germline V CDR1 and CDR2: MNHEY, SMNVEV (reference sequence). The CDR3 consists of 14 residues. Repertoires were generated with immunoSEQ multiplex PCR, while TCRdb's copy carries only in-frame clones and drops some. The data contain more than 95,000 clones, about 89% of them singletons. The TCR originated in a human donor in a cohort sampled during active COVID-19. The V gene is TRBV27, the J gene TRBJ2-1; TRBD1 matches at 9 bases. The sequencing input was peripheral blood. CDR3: CASTMDRGLNEQFF. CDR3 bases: TGTGCCAGCACTATGGACAGGGGATTGAATGAGCAGTTCTTC.